Following are 3 T cell receptor beta chains from one sample sequenced in a study of memory CD4+ T cells and cytomegalovirus serostatus. The sort gate was single viable CD3+CD4+CD8-CD45RO+ cells for memory CD4+ T cells. TCRdb keeps only in-frame clones here, not all; method: immunoSEQ multiplex PCR. Among some 26,000 clones listed, around 80% were seen once. The sample was memory CD4+ T cells from blood. Receptors were obtained from an adult in good health and CMV-seronegative.

The V gene is TRBV7-8, the J gene TRBJ1-4, with D tentatively TRBD1 (6 bases). CDR3 length equals 15 residues. Germline CDR1 and CDR2: SGHVS and FQNEAQ. The V end lost 5 bases, the J end lost 11 bases, and 21 bases lay between the germline ends. CDR3 region: CASSASSYPGAKLFF. DNA of the CDR3: TGTGCCAGCAGCGCCTCCAGTTATCCGGGGGCCAAACTGTTTTTT.

This clone was counted only a few times. The chain has TRBV28 and TRBJ1-6; D is undetermined. Germline loops: CDR1 MDHEN, CDR2 SYDVKM. The CDR3 spans 14 residues. Trimming cost V 6 bases and J 7 bases, with 13 bases left between them. The CDR3 DNA reads TGTGCCAGCAGATCTAACAGCCTCAATTCACCCCTCCACTTT. Residues: CASRSNSLNSPLHF.

CDR3 in DNA: TGCGCCAGCAGCTTGGTGGGGACAGGGGGCGGCACTGAAGCTTTCTTT. It specifies CASSLVGTGGGTEAFF. The chain joins TRBV5-1 to TRBJ1-1; 12 nucleotides match TRBD1. The length of the CDR3 is 16 residues. V gave up 0 bases and J gave up 4 bases; unmatched junction bases: 4. Germline V gene lookup returns CDR1 SGHRS and CDR2 YFSETQ. The whole variable domain, remainder taken from reference TRBV5-1 and TRBJ1-1, is KAGVTQTPRYLIKTRGQQVTLSCSPISGHRSVSWYQQTPGQGLQFLFEYFSETQRNKGNFPGRFSGRQFSNSRSEMNVSTLELGDSALYLCASSLVGTGGGTEAFFGQGTRLTVV.